At least ten counts were recorded for the clone carrying this TCR beta chain. TCRdb independently ran MiXCR on the 5' RACE reads; one entry per CDR3 protein. The profile shows some 31,000 distinct CDR3 sequences, 12% of them singletons. This sample stems from a study of T-cell memory formation after mild COVID-19. The TCR comes from an adult woman who had mild COVID-19 (a few samples of this study predate the infection). Cell type and time point are not known. The sample comprised PBMCs or a T cell subset sorted from them (not recorded which).

Here the CDR3 reads CSVEGSSPSIYEQYF. The DNA of the CDR3 is TGCAGCGTTGAAGGGAGTTCGCCTAGCATCTACGAGCAGTACTTC. The chain employs TRBV29-1 and TRBJ2-7; tentatively, D is TRBD2 (5 bases). Trimming pared 1 base from V and 3 bases from J, leaving 16 bases between. Per germline, CDR1 SQVTM and CDR2 ANQGSEA. This CDR3 comprises 15 residues.